The next 17 T cell receptor beta chains were all read from a single sample in a study of response to subunit inactivated influenza vaccine. MiXCR was run by TCRdb on the RT-PCR reads, yielding one entry per CDR3 protein. The data show 400,000 to 550,000 distinct CDR3 sequences, about 25% seen once. This material consisted of CD4+ T cells sorted from PBMCs, taken around 5 days after vaccination. These receptors originate from a man aged 45-65 years who received an inactivated influenza vaccine.

The chain combines TRBV7-2 with TRBJ2-5; D not certain. The CDR3 is made up of 13 amino acids. CDR1 and CDR2 (germline): SGHTA, FQGNSA. V shed 5 bases and J shed 1 base, with 8 bases lying between them. Here the CDR3 DNA reads TGTGCCAGCAGCCCAAGGACCCAAGAGACCCAGTACTTC. It translates to CASSPRTQETQYF.

CDR3 sequence reads: CSADRGRSPNTQYF. In nucleotides, the CDR3 is TGCAGTGCTGACAGGGGGCGGTCGCCAAATACGCAGTATTTT. This chain uses TRBV20-1 with TRBJ2-3; 10 bases agree with TRBD1. The CDR3 covers 14 residues. Germline V gives CDR1 DFQATT, CDR2 SNEGSKA (reference sequence). V lost 5 bases to trimming and J lost 7 bases; unmatched junction nucleotides: 9.

The V gene is TRBV5-4, the J gene TRBJ2-5; D might be TRBD2 (6 bases). Trimming took 2 bases from V and 2 from J, leaving 13 bases between them. From germline, CDR1 is SGHNT and CDR2 YYREEE (reference sequence). The CDR3 has 15 residues. CDR3: CASSLLGRKQETQYF. The CDR3 coding sequence is TGTGCCAGCAGCTTACTAGGGAGGAAACAAGAGACCCAGTACTTC.

The rearrangement links TRBV10-3 to TRBJ1-4; D not resolved. This CDR3 has 13 residues. Germline V gene lookup returns CDR1 ENHRY and CDR2 SYGVKD. V lost 7 bases and J 4 bases, leaving 10 bases between the germline ends. CDR3 nucleotide sequence: TGTGCCATCAAACAGAGTCTTAATGAAAAACTGTTTTTT. Protein product: CAIKQSLNEKLFF.

The chain links TRBV20-1 to TRBJ2-1; 11 nucleotides line up with TRBD2. This CDR3 contains 15 residues. V shed 2 bases, J shed 7 bases, and the junction held 7 bases outside the gene matches. Germline assignment: CDR1 DFQATT and CDR2 SNEGSKA (reference sequence). The CDR3 region has the DNA TGCAGTGCTAGATCCCTAGCGGGGGGTTATAATGAGCAGTTCTTC. Protein: CSARSLAGGYNEQFF.

Only a few counts were recorded for this clonotype. The chain links TRBV2 to TRBJ1-1, with D uncertain. The CDR3 totals 14 residues. Germline CDR1 is SNHLY and CDR2 is FYNNEI. Trimming cost V 4 bases and J 5 bases, with 14 bases left between them. The CDR3 loop reads CASSGAMKGTEAFF. Written as DNA, the CDR3 is TGTGCCAGCAGTGGCGCCATGAAGGGAACTGAAGCTTTCTTT.

The rearrangement joins TRBV7-2 to TRBJ2-7; 13 nucleotides agree with TRBD2. This CDR3 comprises 15 residues. In germline, CDR1 is SGHTA, CDR2 FQGNSA. With V trimmed by 5 bases and J by 2 bases, 3 bases remained unmatched. This chain's CDR3 is CASSHGTSGAYEQYF. The CDR3 nucleotides read TGTGCCAGCAGCCACGGGACTAGCGGGGCCTACGAGCAGTACTTC.

This clonotype occurred a few times. This chain links TRBV10-3 with TRBJ2-1; 7 bases match TRBD1. CDR1 and CDR2 from the germline V gene are ENHRY and SYGVKD. This CDR3 comprises 11 residues. J lost 5 bases, V lost 10 bases, and 2 bases had no gene match. The CDR3 DNA sequence: TGTGCCACGGGACAGAACAATGAGCAGTTCTTC. It is translated as CATGQNNEQFF.

This chain connects TRBV20-1 to TRBJ1-5; tentatively, D is TRBD1 (5 bases). Germline V lookup: CDR1 DFQATT, CDR2 SNEGSKA (reference sequence). Trimming pared 0 bases from V and 4 bases from J, leaving 13 bases between. The CDR3 loop spans 15 amino acids. DNA for the CDR3: TGCAGTGCTAGAGATGGGGGACGGAATAATCAGCCCCAGCATTTT. Residues: CSARDGGRNNQPQHF.

The chain carries TRBV10-1 and TRBJ2-3; D remains ambiguous. The CDR3 length is 17 residues. V lost 0 bases to trimming and J lost 0 bases, with 13 bases between them. CDR1 and CDR2 from the germline V gene are WNHNN and SYGVQD (reference sequence). In DNA form, the CDR3 reads TGCGCCAGCAGTGAGTCGTATTCCGCGGCTAGCACAGATACGCAGTATTTT. This sequence encodes CASSESYSAASTDTQYF.

The V call is TRBV4-1, the J call TRBJ1-5, with unresolved D. The germline CDR1 and CDR2 sequences are MGHRA and YSYEKL. V lost 3 bases to trimming and J lost 4 bases, with 10 bases between them. The CDR3 totals 14 residues. The CDR3 spells CASSHPGKNQPQHF. CDR3 DNA: TGCGCCAGCAGCCATCCGGGCAAAAATCAGCCCCAGCATTTT.

This chain's CDR3 is CATDRGSYEQYF. The CDR3 DNA follows: TGTGCCACGGACAGGGGAAGTTACGAGCAGTACTTC. The genes are TRBV6-1 and TRBJ2-7, with 9 bases that match TRBD1. There are 12 residues in the CDR3. Germline loops: CDR1 MNHNS, CDR2 SASEGT. Trimming cost V 10 bases and J 4 bases; bases outside gene matches: 5.

The rearrangement uses TRBV7-8 and TRBJ2-5; tentative D call: TRBD2 (5 bases). CDR1 SGHVS and CDR2 FQNEAQ come from the germline V gene. The ends were cut back, 5 bases at V and 5 bases at J, with 12 bases in the middle. The CDR3 length is 13 residues. The CDR3, as DNA: TGTGCCAGCAGCCCCCGAATAGCGGAGACCCAGTACTTC. It codes for CASSPRIAETQYF.

The chain combines TRBV12-3 or TRBV12-4 with TRBJ2-7; 11 bases line up with TRBD1. V lost 5 bases, J lost 6 bases, and 15 bases stayed unmatched. The CDR3 is 17 amino acids. Here the CDR3 DNA reads TGTGCCAGCAGTCGCCTAGGACAGGGGGCTGTAAAAAGCGAGCAGTACTTC. Translation gives CASSRLGQGAVKSEQYF.

The gene calls are TRBV11-2 and TRBJ2-3; D is uncertain. CDR3 length: 16 amino acids. CDR1 SGHAT and CDR2 FQNNGV come from the germline V gene. V lost 3 bases to trimming and J lost 7 bases, with 20 bases between them. CDR3 sequence: CASSFGLGFLDHTQYF. As DNA, the CDR3 is TGTGCCAGCAGCTTTGGGCTGGGCTTCCTCGATCATACGCAGTATTTT.

In this sample, this clonotype turned up a few times. This chain uses TRBV29-1 with TRBJ2-5; tentatively, D is TRBD1 or TRBD2 (5 bases each). The CDR3 sequence is 12 residues long. The V end was cut by 7 bases, the J end by 8 bases, with 17 bases between. Per the germline V gene, CDR1 is SQVTM and CDR2 is ANQGSEA. The CDR3 sequence: CSALQTGTTQYF. CDR3 in DNA: TGCAGCGCCCTACAGACCGGGACCACCCAGTACTTC. The whole variable domain, filled in from reference TRBV29-1 and TRBJ2-5, reads SAVISQKPSRDICQRGTSLTIQCQVDSQVTMMFWYRQQPGQSLTLIATANQGSEATYESGFVIDKFPISRPNLTFSTLTVSNMSPEDSSIYLCSALQTGTTQYFGPGTRLLVL.

V gene TRBV5-6 combines with J gene TRBJ2-3; TRBD2 agrees at 8 bases. The CDR3 totals 14 residues. The germline CDR1 and CDR2 sequences are SGHDT and YYEEEE. The ends lost 3 bases at V and 1 base at J; junction bases unmatched: 1. DNA for the CDR3: TGTGCCAGCAGCTACGGGGGGGGCACAGATACGCAGTATTTT. As protein: CASSYGGGTDTQYF.